What follows are 19 T cell receptor beta chains derived from one specimen sequenced in a study of CD8 T cells in ankylosing spondylitis (dated by TCRdb to about 2017). The paper's findings and limits, for the study overall: Blood from ankylosing spondylitis patients appeared to be characterized by a TCR beta motif made up of seven or eight highly homologous amino acid variants.

These receptors have no identified antigens. Libraries were made using 5' RACE. The sequencer was an Illumina HiSeq 2500. The public reads were reprocessed in TCRdb via fastp at Q25 and MiXCR, keeping in-frame beta chains. One record per CDR3 amino acid sequence lists the most common genes and DNA. Here the sample has roughly 700,000 distinct CDR3 sequences; 15% to 20% occur a single time. The leading ten clones occupy approximately 18% of the sample. What was sequenced was blood, either unsorted or a sorted T cell fraction (not recorded which). The receptors were sampled from a male donor with ankylosing spondylitis.

As DNA, the CDR3 is TGCAGTGCTAGAGACCTAATCCGGGACAGCCGCACAGATACGCAGTATTTT. It codes for CSARDLIRDSRTDTQYF. The genes are TRBV20-1 and TRBJ2-3; 7 nucleotides match TRBD1. Germline lookup yields CDR1 DFQATT and CDR2 SNEGSKA (reference sequence). This CDR3 contains 17 residues. The ends lost 0 bases at V and 1 base at J; junction bases unmatched: 10.

The gene calls are TRBV7-9 and TRBJ2-1; 8 positions agree with TRBD2. With 7 bases clipped from V and 4 bases from J, the junction kept 6 bases outside the gene matches. The germline CDR1 and CDR2 sequences are SEHNR and FQNEAQ (reference sequence). This CDR3 spans 14 amino acids. CDR3 DNA: TGTGCCAGCAACCTGCGGGGGGCTTACAATGAGCAGTTCTTC. This codes for CASNLRGAYNEQFF.

This clonotype has only a few counts. This chain links TRBV3-1 with TRBJ1-6; a weak D match, TRBD1 (6 bases). This CDR3 contains 16 residues. Per germline, CDR1 LGHDT and CDR2 YNNKEL (reference sequence). V gave up 4 bases and J gave up 11 bases, with 21 bases separating them. CDR3 region: CASSPTGAAEGAPLHF. CDR3 in DNA: TGTGCCAGCAGCCCCACGGGGGCGGCTGAGGGGGCACCCCTCCACTTT. Combining the CDR3 with reference TRBV3-1 and TRBJ1-6 gives the whole variable domain DTAVSQTPKYLVTQMGNDKSIKCEQNLGHDTMYWYKQDSKKFLKIMFSYNNKELIINETVPNRFSPKSPDKAHLNLHINSLELGDSAVYFCASSPTGAAEGAPLHFGNGTRLTVT.

This CDR3 reads CASSLNLAGGSTDTQYF. CDR3 DNA sequence: TGTGCCAGCAGCTTAAACCTAGCGGGGGGGAGCACAGATACGCAGTATTTT. The chain uses TRBV7-3 and TRBJ2-3, with 12 positions matching TRBD2. This CDR3 region has 17 residues. The V segment lost 1 base and the J segment 0 bases; nucleotides outside the gene matches: 2. The germline V gene encodes CDR1 SGHTA and CDR2 FQGTGA.

This clonotype was detected a few times. This chain links TRBV28 with TRBJ2-5; 7 bases are a match to TRBD1. This CDR3 spans 15 amino acids. Unmatched junction bases numbered 7, after V lost 3 bases and J lost 3 bases. Germline values: CDR1 MDHEN, CDR2 SYDVKM. The CDR3 DNA reads as TGTGCCAGCAGTTTCACTTACAGGGGAAAAGAGACCCAGTACTTC. Translating it yields CASSFTYRGKETQYF. The full variable domain, its missing parts supplied by reference TRBV28 and TRBJ2-5, is DVKVTQSSRYLVKRTGEKVFLECVQDMDHENMFWYRQDPGLGLRLIYFSYDVKMKEKGDIPEGYSVSREKKERFSLILESASTNQTSMYLCASSFTYRGKETQYFGPGTRLLVL.

V usage is TRBV2 and J usage is TRBJ1-4; D is unclear. The CDR3 has 15 amino acids. Germline values: CDR1 SNHLY, CDR2 FYNNEI. Trimming shortened V by 0 bases and J by 8 bases, and 13 bases separated the two germline ends. The DNA for the CDR3 is TGTGCCAGCAGTGAAGCGCTTCAATCGGGGGAAAAACTGTTTTTT. Translation: CASSEALQSGEKLFF.

Notes on this clonotype: A much larger clone is a single base away; this may be a read error. The chain has TRBV28 and TRBJ2-3; the match to TRBD1 covers 8 bases. This CDR3 has 14 residues. After removal of 5 bases from V and 4 bases from J, the junction contained 5 bases not matched to a gene. Germline lookup yields CDR1 MDHEN and CDR2 SYDVKM. CDR3 coding DNA: TGTGCCAGCAGTACCCGGACAGGGTCAGATACGCAGTATTTT. This encodes CASSTRTGSDTQYF.

This clonotype turned up a few times. This chain links TRBV20-1 with TRBJ2-2; perhaps TRBD2 as D (7 bases). Germline lookup yields CDR1 DFQATT and CDR2 SNEGSKA (reference sequence). Between the trimmed V and J ends, which lost 3 bases and 5 bases, there was a span of 19 bases. The CDR3 totals 16 residues. The chain's CDR3 is CSARGGARLKTGELFF. CDR3 coding DNA: TGCAGTGCTAGGGGGGGGGCGCGTCTGAAGACCGGGGAGCTGTTTTTT.

This clonotype was found a few times. The rearrangement links TRBV20-1 to TRBJ2-1; D gene ambiguous. There are 11 residues in the CDR3. Germline CDR1 reads DFQATT; CDR2 reads SNEGSKA (reference sequence). Trimming took off 0 bases at V and 10 bases at J, with 7 bases between the two ends. This CDR3 is CSARDQREQFF. CDR3 sequence (DNA): TGCAGTGCTAGAGACCAGAGAGAGCAGTTCTTC.

This clonotype came up many times. The gene calls are TRBV5-6 and TRBJ1-4; no reliable D call. Trimming removed 1 base at V and 8 bases at J, with 15 bases between. This CDR3 has 15 amino acids. Germline values: CDR1 SGHDT, CDR2 YYEEEE. The CDR3 loop is CASSLRGGSPEKLFF. In DNA form, the CDR3 reads TGTGCCAGCAGCTTGAGAGGAGGTTCCCCGGAAAAACTGTTTTTT.

The genes are TRBV5-1 and TRBJ2-6, with 8 bases matching TRBD1. Germline assignment: CDR1 SGHRS and CDR2 YFSETQ. The CDR3 has 17 amino acids. J gave up 3 bases and V 3 bases, and 8 bases lay outside the gene matches. The CDR3 DNA reads TGCGCCAGCAGCTCGGGGGACAGGTCGGGTGGGGCCAACGTCCTGACTTTC. It translates to CASSSGDRSGGANVLTF. Full variable domain (outside the CDR3, taken from reference TRBV5-1 and TRBJ2-6): KAGVTQTPRYLIKTRGQQVTLSCSPISGHRSVSWYQQTPGQGLQFLFEYFSETQRNKGNFPGRFSGRQFSNSRSEMNVSTLELGDSALYLCASSSGDRSGGANVLTFGAGSRLTVL.

The chain employs TRBV21-1 and TRBJ2-7; TRBD1, as called in the table, went unchecked against the DNA. TRBV21-1 is a pseudogene locus. The CDR3 sequence is 15 residues long. This CDR3 reads CASMIQRDRGGEQYF. In DNA, the CDR3 is TGTGCCAGCATGATACAGAGGGACAGGGGAGGGGAGCAGTACTTC.

The chain employs TRBV12-3 or TRBV12-4 and TRBJ2-4, with D tentatively TRBD1 (5 bases). The V end lost 5 bases, the J end lost 4 bases, and 9 bases lay between the germline ends. This CDR3 has 13 amino acids. The CDR3 region is CASSPGPKNIQYF. CDR3 bases: TGTGCCAGCAGTCCAGGGCCGAAAAACATTCAGTACTTC.

Ten or more counts support this clonotype. The chain has TRBV7-9 and TRBJ1-5; D gene ambiguous. Looked up from germline, CDR1 is SEHNR and CDR2 is FQNEAQ (reference sequence). Trimming took 1 base from V and 3 from J, leaving 10 bases between them. The CDR3 spans 15 residues. The DNA of the CDR3 is TGTGCCAGCAGCTTAGGACCGGGCTTCAATCAGCCCCAGCATTTT. As protein: CASSLGPGFNQPQHF.

This chain links TRBV7-9 with TRBJ1-1; 7 nucleotides align to TRBD1. The CDR3 is 13 amino acids. The germline V gene encodes CDR1 SEHNR and CDR2 FQNEAQ (reference sequence). V lost 6 bases and J lost 9; bases outside the gene matches: 10. This chain's CDR3 is CASSPPTGDKAFF. The CDR3 coding sequence is TGTGCCAGCAGTCCCCCCACAGGGGATAAAGCTTTCTTT.

The chain carries TRBV7-9 and TRBJ1-2; D unresolved. This CDR3 region has 11 residues. V shed 6 bases and J shed 4 bases, with 6 bases lying between them. In germline, CDR1 is SEHNR, CDR2 FQNEAQ (reference sequence). The CDR3 DNA follows: TGTGCCAGCAGGGATGCCTATGGCTACACCTTC. Protein: CASRDAYGYTF.

There are a few counts of this clonotype. The chain is built from TRBV28 and TRBJ2-4; D might be TRBD2 (6 bases). The germline V gene has CDR1 MDHEN and CDR2 SYDVKM. V lost 5 bases to trimming and J lost 5 bases, with 13 bases between them. This CDR3 has 14 residues. CDR3 sequence (DNA): TGTGCCAGCAGTCCACGGGACTGGGAAAACATTCAGTACTTC. Residues: CASSPRDWENIQYF.

This rearrangement joins TRBV5-1 to TRBJ2-2; no firm D call. Trimming removed 2 bases from V and 1 base from J, with 9 bases in between. CDR1 is SGHRS, CDR2 YFSETQ, per germline. This CDR3 is 15 amino acids long. This CDR3 reads CASSFWAGNTGELFF. The CDR3 region has the DNA TGCGCCAGCAGCTTTTGGGCAGGGAACACCGGGGAGCTGTTTTTT.

J is TRBJ2-2 and V is TRBV7-7; D gene unclear. CDR1 SSHAT and CDR2 FNYEAQ come from the germline V gene (reference sequence). This CDR3 contains 13 residues. The CDR3 region has the DNA TGTGCTAGCCTAGATAGGAACACCGGGGAGCTGTTTTTT. Encoded protein: CASLDRNTGELFF.